These 14 T cell receptor beta chains came from one sample sequenced in a study of blood T cells in healthy people across ages. It was with a sample-barcoded 5' primer and a J-beta primer mix that a second PCR of roughly 7 to 12 cycles was run. TCRdb analysed the 5' RACE reads with MiXCR anew, one entry per CDR3 protein. Counted here are more than 650,000 distinct CDR3 sequences, roughly 53% occurring once; the ten biggest clones make up around 41%. The material sequenced was blood. These receptor sequences come from a man of 80 years or more in good health.

This chain uses TRBV3-1 with TRBJ2-1, with D possibly being TRBD2 (6 bases). Germline CDR1 LGHDT, CDR2 YNNKEL (reference sequence). The V and J ends lost 0 bases and 6 bases respectively, with 24 bases between them. This CDR3 has 19 amino acids. The CDR3 sequence is CASSQEGLSGPTKSNEQFF. The CDR3, as DNA: TGTGCCAGCAGCCAAGAGGGCTTGAGCGGGCCGACGAAATCCAATGAGCAGTTCTTC.

The V gene is TRBV12-3 or TRBV12-4, the J gene TRBJ2-7, with 7 bases matching TRBD2. The CDR3 contains 15 residues. The ends lost 6 bases at V and 2 bases at J; junction bases unmatched: 10. CDR3 in DNA: TGTGCCAGCAGCCCTGTCTCTAGCGGCACCTACGAGCAGTACTTC. Translation gives CASSPVSSGTYEQYF.

This clonotype was detected only a few times. The chain uses TRBV20-1 and TRBJ2-7, with 9 bases fitting TRBD2. With V trimmed by 4 bases and J by 0 bases, 4 bases remained unmatched. CDR3 length: 14 residues. The germline V gene has CDR1 DFQATT and CDR2 SNEGSKA (reference sequence). The CDR3 is CSAKASGVSYEQYF. In DNA form, the CDR3 reads TGCAGTGCTAAGGCTAGCGGGGTCTCCTACGAGCAGTACTTC.

The chain couples TRBV10-1 to TRBJ2-5; 7 bases agree with TRBD2. TRBJ2-7 matches the DNA end more closely, so the J call is doubtful. Germline V gives CDR1 WNHNN, CDR2 SYGVQD (reference sequence). The CDR3 extends over 14 amino acids. CDR3: CASSHEGGKNEQYF. DNA of the CDR3: TGCGCCAGCAGTCACGAGGGAGGGAAGAACGAGCAGTACTTC.

This clonotype occurred once. This sequence joins TRBV11-2 and TRBJ2-1, with 15 bases matching TRBD2. The DNA end is more similar to TRBJ2-7, so the J call may be wrong. This CDR3 is 17 amino acids long. The germline gives CDR1 SGHAT, CDR2 FQNNGV. This chain's CDR3 is CASSLDLGLAGGNEQYF. CDR3 in DNA: TGTGCCAGCAGCTTAGATTTGGGACTAGCGGGAGGCAATGAGCAGTACTTC.

This clonotype occurred once. The CDR3 here is CASSSLREADTQYF. CDR3 nucleotide sequence: TGTGCCAGCAGTTCTTTGCGGGAGGCAGATACGCAGTATTTT. The chain is built from TRBV12-3 or TRBV12-4 and TRBJ2-3; TRBD2 agrees at 8 bases. Trimming at V came to 4 bases and at J to 4 bases, leaving 4 bases not matched to a gene. CDR3 size: 14 residues.

The chain links TRBV7-2 to TRBJ2-1; 11 bases fit TRBD2. CDR1 and CDR2 from the germline V gene are SGHTA and FQGNSA. The CDR3 length is 14 residues. The trim removed 4 bases at V and 13 bases at J, leaving 9 bases unmatched. CDR3 nucleotide sequence: TGTGCCAGCAGCTCCACTCCACTAGCGGGAGCACAGTTCTTC. As protein: CASSSTPLAGAQFF.

In its sample, this clonotype was seen a few times. The rearrangement joins TRBV5-6 to TRBJ2-6; D could derive from TRBD1 or TRBD2 (5 bases each). V lost 0 bases and J lost 4, with 14 bases in between. From germline, CDR1 is SGHDT and CDR2 YYEEEE. This CDR3 is 17 amino acids long. The CDR3 sequence: CASSLGAGARGANVLTF. In nucleotides, the CDR3 is TGTGCCAGCAGCTTGGGTGCCGGGGCAAGGGGGGCCAACGTCCTGACTTTC.

J is TRBJ2-3 and V is TRBV3-1, with TRBD2 identical over 10 bases. The V and J ends lost 1 base and 9 bases, in that order; junction bases with no gene match: 7. In germline, CDR1 is LGHDT, CDR2 YNNKEL (reference sequence). The CDR3 has 15 residues. The CDR3 region is CASSQGGLAGATQYF. CDR3 nucleotide sequence: TGTGCCAGCAGCCAAGGGGGCCTAGCGGGAGCGACGCAGTATTTT.

This sequence joins TRBV3-1 and TRBJ2-7, with 11 bases matching TRBD2. The J segment lost 1 base and the V segment lost 4 bases, leaving 6 bases of the junction unmatched. Germline CDR1 is LGHDT and CDR2 is YNNKEL (reference sequence). The CDR3 length is 16 residues. CDR3 in amino acids: CASSRTSGSASYEQYF. The CDR3 nucleotides read TGTGCCAGCAGCCGAACTAGCGGGAGCGCATCCTACGAGCAGTACTTC.

J is TRBJ2-4 and V is TRBV12-3 or TRBV12-4; D gene ambiguous. This CDR3 comprises 13 residues. With 2 bases removed from V and 7 bases from J, the gap between germline ends came to 9 bases. CDR3 region: CASSLKQDNIQYF. In DNA, the CDR3 is TGTGCCAGCAGTTTAAAGCAGGACAACATTCAGTACTTC.

The chain carries TRBV6-1 and TRBJ2-1; 10 bases map to TRBD2. The CDR3 runs to 17 residues. V shed 10 bases, J shed 1 base, and the junction held 13 bases outside the gene matches. Per the germline V gene, CDR1 is MNHNS and CDR2 is SASEGT. The chain's CDR3 is CATNGVSGRPSYNEQFF. In DNA, the CDR3 is TGTGCCACCAACGGGGTTAGCGGGAGGCCTTCCTACAATGAGCAGTTCTTC.

This chain uses TRBV4-1 with TRBJ2-4; 10 nucleotides match TRBD2. The CDR3 contains 19 residues. J gave up 0 bases and V 0 bases, and 8 bases lay outside the gene matches. The V gene's germline CDR1 is MGHRA and CDR2 YSYEKL. CDR3 residues: CASSQEPLRTSGAKNIQYF. The CDR3 bases are TGCGCCAGCAGCCAAGAACCCCTCAGGACTAGCGGAGCCAAAAACATTCAGTACTTC.

The J gene is TRBJ2-4, the V gene TRBV28, with 9 bases aligning to TRBD1. Germline V gene data show CDR1 as MDHEN and CDR2 as SYDVKM. This CDR3 region has 17 residues. Germline trimming cut 6 bases from V and 0 bases from J; bases unmatched to any gene: 9. The CDR3 here is CASRTDRGAVAKNIQYF. CDR3 bases: TGTGCCAGCAGGACGGACAGGGGCGCGGTAGCCAAAAACATTCAGTACTTC.